This T cell receptor beta chain emerged from a study of cytomegalovirus exposure and HLA in healthy donors. Overall study results and limits: The presence/absence work took it that sequencing depth was about the same across donors. Over 150 TCR beta chains were listed as cytomegalovirus-associated.

Nominally healthy donors were sampled, though unrecorded immune exposures were likely. Researchers ran the PCR with 60 Vbeta and 13 Jbeta primers. The repertoire was sequenced with immunoSEQ multiplex PCR; TCRdb's copy has only in-frame clones and lacks some. The data hold about 140,000 clones, with about 80% observed a single time. Per the germline V gene, CDR1 is MNHEY and CDR2 is SVGAGI. The CDR3 spans 15 residues. Germline trimming cut 5 bases from V and 2 bases from J; bases unmatched to any gene: 6. As for this clone: Its matching antigen is unknown.

This TCR was sampled from a woman aged 40 to 50 in good health and CMV-seropositive. The specimen sequenced was PBMCs. The chain couples TRBV6-5 to TRBJ1-5; the match to TRBD1 covers 7 bases. CDR3 amino acids: CASSLQGNGNQPQHF. The DNA for the CDR3 is TGTGCCAGCAGTCTACAGGGGAACGGCAATCAGCCCCAGCATTTT.